This T cell receptor (beta chain) was sequenced during a study of blood T cell repertoires in COVID-19. The overall study: Material from acute and convalescent COVID-19 was sourced from the United States, Italy and Spain.

The germline gives CDR1 SNHLY, CDR2 FYNNEI. The CDR3 runs to 14 residues. V lost 6 bases, J lost 5 bases, and 3 bases stayed unmatched. Original handling: Reference gene primer amplification gave nucleated cell count estimates. Profiled with immunoSEQ multiplex PCR; TCRdb holds only in-frame clones, not every one. The V and J calls and clone size are taken from that table; D and trimming were inferred from the DNA. The sample carries about 29,000 clones, 80% to 85% recorded once. The rearrangement uses TRBV2 and TRBJ2-2, with 10 bases matching TRBD1. The sequenced sample consisted of peripheral blood. The receptor comes from an elderly man with active COVID-19. Here the CDR3 DNA reads TGTGCCAGCAGGAGGGGACAGGGGACCGGGGAGCTGTTTTTT. This encodes CASRRGQGTGELFF.